These 18 T cell receptor beta chains were sequenced from one sample in a study of beta chain features in type 1 diabetes. Expressed TCRB transcripts were sequenced because the isolated RNA had all been reverse transcribed beforehand. Some clones are missing from TCRdb's copy, which holds only in-frame ones; the method was immunoSEQ multiplex PCR. The sample lists about 150,000 clones; roughly 10% were seen once. The sample was central memory CD4+ T cells from blood. The receptors originated from a man between 18 and 29 years old in good health.

The chain couples TRBV6-6 to TRBJ2-5; no definite D call. The V and J ends lost 6 bases and 2 bases respectively, with 16 bases between them. The CDR3 runs 15 residues. Germline lookup yields CDR1 MNHNY and CDR2 SVGAGI (reference sequence). CDR3 coding DNA: TGTGCCAGCAGGAACGGCCCTGGCAGGCAAGAGACCCAGTACTTC. Protein sequence: CASRNGPGRQETQYF.

The chain carries TRBV5-1 and TRBJ2-5; D remains ambiguous. V lost 0 bases to trimming and J lost 5 bases, with 8 bases between them. The germline V gene encodes CDR1 SGHRS and CDR2 YFSETQ. The CDR3 covers 13 residues. The CDR3, as DNA: TGCGCCAGCAGCTTGGCCGTGGGGGAGACCCAGTACTTC. Encoded protein: CASSLAVGETQYF. Full variable domain (outside the CDR3, taken from reference TRBV5-1 and TRBJ2-5): KAGVTQTPRYLIKTRGQQVTLSCSPISGHRSVSWYQQTPGQGLQFLFEYFSETQRNKGNFPGRFSGRQFSNSRSEMNVSTLELGDSALYLCASSLAVGETQYFGPGTRLLVL.

This chain uses TRBV7-2 with TRBJ2-5, with D possibly matching TRBD2 (6 bases). The CDR3 has 16 amino acids. CDR1 is SGHTA and CDR2 is FQGNSA in the germline V gene. The V end was cut by 5 bases, the J end by 2 bases, with 18 bases between. CDR3 nucleotides: TGTGCCAGCAGCGTAGGCGGACTAATCCAACAAGAGACCCAGTACTTC. Encoded protein: CASSVGGLIQQETQYF.

The chain is built from TRBV18 and TRBJ2-5, with 15 bases matching TRBD2. CDR3 length: 16 amino acids. The V gene's germline CDR1 is KGHSH and CDR2 LQKENI. V dropped 0 bases and J dropped 4; count of bases not matched to a gene: 0. This chain's CDR3 is CASSPPGLAGGETQYF. Here the CDR3 DNA reads TGTGCCAGCTCACCACCGGGACTAGCGGGAGGAGAGACCCAGTACTTC.

This clone was counted between two and nine times. The rearrangement links TRBV7-3 to TRBJ2-1; possibly TRBD2 for D (6 bases). Germline assignment: CDR1 SGHTA and CDR2 FQGTGA. The CDR3 spans 15 residues. The V end lost 2 bases, the J end lost 4 bases, and 12 bases lay between the germline ends. The DNA of the CDR3 is TGTGCCAGCAGCTTAGTGCCAGGGACTTACAATGAGCAGTTCTTC. Protein: CASSLVPGTYNEQFF.

This clone was recorded a few times. This chain joins TRBV4-3 and TRBJ2-7; D might be TRBD2 (6 bases). This CDR3 contains 17 residues. CDR1 is LGHNA, CDR2 YSLEER, per germline. Trimming pared 4 bases from V and 2 bases from J, leaving 21 bases between. The CDR3 sequence is CASSPVRDSGTTYEQYF. DNA for the CDR3: TGCGCCAGCAGCCCCGTCCGGGACTCTGGTACCACCTACGAGCAGTACTTC.

This clone was observed a few times. J is TRBJ2-1 and V is TRBV6-6; perhaps TRBD2 as D (5 bases). The CDR3 contains 15 residues. Deletions cut 6 bases from V and 0 bases from J, with 12 bases between. Per the germline V gene, CDR1 is MNHNY and CDR2 is SVGAGI (reference sequence). CDR3 nucleotides: TGTGCCAGCAGGAGGACTGTGAGCTCCTACAATGAGCAGTTCTTC. It translates to CASRRTVSSYNEQFF.

This clone was detected only a few times. CDR3 nucleotides: TGTGCCAGCAGCTTAGTAGGCTACGAGCAGTACTTC. This sequence encodes CASSLVGYEQYF. The gene calls are TRBV7-2 and TRBJ2-5; no clear D. Judging by the DNA end, TRBJ2-7 fits better; the J call may be wrong. Germline V lookup: CDR1 SGHTA, CDR2 FQGNSA. This CDR3 has 12 amino acids.

In this sample, this clone turned up a few times. V is TRBV28 and J is TRBJ2-3, with D possibly matching TRBD2 (7 bases). Between the trimmed V and J ends, which lost 10 bases and 3 bases, there was a span of 14 bases. This CDR3 is built from 13 residues. Germline V gene data show CDR1 as MDHEN and CDR2 as SYDVKM. The CDR3 reads CATMKGGTDTQYF. Here the CDR3 DNA reads TGTGCCACCATGAAGGGGGGGACAGATACGCAGTATTTT.

The genes are TRBV7-2 and TRBJ2-3, with D maybe TRBD2 (7 bases). The CDR3 has 15 amino acids. From germline, CDR1 is SGHTA and CDR2 FQGNSA. Trimming cost V 5 bases and J 3 bases, with 15 bases left between them. CDR3 protein: CASSPGGPRTDTQYF. For the CDR3, the DNA is TGTGCCAGCAGCCCCGGGGGGCCGAGGACAGATACGCAGTATTTT.

This clone has ten or more counts. The chain joins TRBV30 to TRBJ2-7, with D perhaps matching TRBD1 (5 bases). CDR3 length equals 11 residues. Trimming left V 1 base short and J 4 bases short, with 5 bases between. The V gene's germline CDR1 is GTSNPN and CDR2 SVGIG (reference sequence). This CDR3 is CAWSGQYEQYF. The CDR3 nucleotides are TGTGCCTGGAGTGGACAGTACGAGCAGTACTTC.

About this clone: Other nucleotide sequences from this sample produce the same CDR3. The chain carries TRBV7-2 and TRBJ2-7; D not certain. V lost 4 bases, J lost 4 bases, and 5 bases lay in between. The CDR3 extends over 11 amino acids. Germline loops: CDR1 SGHTA, CDR2 FQGNSA. This chain's CDR3 is CASSSRYEQYF. The CDR3 DNA is TGTGCCAGCAGCTCGAGATACGAGCAGTACTTC.

The rearrangement links TRBV7-2 to TRBJ2-1; D possibly corresponds to TRBD1 (6 bases). V shed 1 base and J shed 1 base, with 11 bases lying between them. This CDR3 has 16 residues. In germline, CDR1 is SGHTA, CDR2 FQGNSA. DNA for the CDR3: TGTGCCAGCAGCTTAGTGGGACACCAATCCTACAATGAGCAGTTCTTC. Translating it yields CASSLVGHQSYNEQFF.

The chain is built from TRBV14 and TRBJ2-2, with 10 bases that match TRBD1. The CDR3 contains 16 residues. V shed 6 bases, J shed 4 bases, and the junction held 8 bases outside the gene matches. CDR1 is SGHDN, CDR2 FVKESK, per germline. This CDR3 reads CASRDTGTGVTGELFF. DNA for the CDR3: TGTGCCAGCAGAGACACCGGGACAGGGGTCACCGGGGAGCTGTTTTTT.

This clone has only a few counts. This chain's CDR3 is CASSFRSSYEQYF. For the CDR3, the DNA is TGTGCCAGCAGCTTCCGTAGTTCTTACGAGCAGTACTTC. The chain links TRBV5-4 to TRBJ2-7; D gene ambiguous. CDR1 and CDR2 (germline): SGHNT, YYREEE (reference sequence). The V end was cut by 2 bases, the J end by 4 bases, with 10 bases between. The CDR3 is made up of 13 amino acids.

This clone has only a few counts. The same CDR3 also results from other DNA sequences found in this sample. J is TRBJ2-3 and V is TRBV9; 7 positions agree with TRBD1. Germline V gene lookup returns CDR1 SGDLS and CDR2 YYNGEE. This CDR3 has 13 residues. V lost 3 bases, J lost 4 bases, and 2 bases stayed unmatched. The CDR3, as DNA: TGTGCCAGCAGCGGTCAGGGGGCAGATACGCAGTATTTT. Amino acids: CASSGQGADTQYF. The complete variable domain, with remaining parts taken from reference TRBV9 and TRBJ2-3, reads DSGVTQTPKHLITATGQRVTLRCSPRSGDLSVYWYQQSLDQGLQFLIQYYNGEERAKGNILERFSAQQFPDLHSELNLSSLELGDSALYFCASSGQGADTQYFGPGTRLTVL.

This sequence joins TRBV28 and TRBJ1-2; tentatively, D is TRBD1 (5 bases). The V and J ends lost 6 bases and 2 bases respectively, with 13 bases between them. The CDR3 is 14 residues long. The germline gives CDR1 MDHEN, CDR2 SYDVKM. The DNA for the CDR3 is TGTGCCAGCAGCCAGGGATGGGCGAACTATGGCTACACCTTC. This translates into CASSQGWANYGYTF.

This sequence joins TRBV4-2 and TRBJ2-3, with 13 bases that match TRBD2. CDR3 length: 16 residues. Germline trimming cut 2 bases from V and 4 bases from J; bases unmatched to any gene: 3. The V gene's germline CDR1 is LGHNA and CDR2 YNFKEQ. The DNA of the CDR3 is TGTGCCAGCAGCCAACCCGGACTAGCGGGAGCAGATACGCAGTATTTT. Its protein product is CASSQPGLAGADTQYF.